The clone carrying this TCR beta chain was recorded only once. The data derive from a study of blood T cell repertoires in COVID-19. The wider study: Whether acute or convalescent, the COVID-19 samples came from the United States, Italy and Spain. PBMCs, B-cell-depleted T cells, or T cells provided the cDNA or gDNA that made up the material.

Original processing methods: Nucleated cell number was recorded as an estimate derived from reference gene primer amplification. Only in-frame clones appear in the TCRdb table, and some are missing; sequencing was by immunoSEQ multiplex PCR. That table supplies the V and J calls and clone size; D and trimming were determined from the DNA. The sample yields approximately 130,000 clones, 75% to 90% seen once. Germline CDR1 reads LNHDA; CDR2 reads SQIVND (reference sequence). J gave up 4 bases and V 7 bases, and 11 bases lay outside the gene matches. The CDR3 totals 15 residues. This clonotype was sampled from a man in his 70s with active or convalescent COVID-19. The material sequenced was peripheral blood. The chain has TRBV19 and TRBJ1-2; TRBD1 matches 8 bases. CDR3: CASIPTGEGVYGYTF. Written as DNA, the CDR3 is TGTGCCAGTATCCCGACAGGGGAGGGGGTCTATGGCTACACCTTC.